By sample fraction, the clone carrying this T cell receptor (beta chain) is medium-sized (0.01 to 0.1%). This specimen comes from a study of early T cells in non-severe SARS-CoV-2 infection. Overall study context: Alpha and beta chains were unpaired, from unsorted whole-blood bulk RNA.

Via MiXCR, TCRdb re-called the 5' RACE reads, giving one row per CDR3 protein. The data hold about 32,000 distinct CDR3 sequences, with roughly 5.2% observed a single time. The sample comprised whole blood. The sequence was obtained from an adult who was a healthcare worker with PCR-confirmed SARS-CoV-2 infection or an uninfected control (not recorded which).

CDR3 coding DNA: TGTGCCAGTAGTAACCCAGTGAGTTGGACGGGTGAGCAGTTCTTC. Its protein product is CASSNPVSWTGEQFF. This chain connects TRBV19 to TRBJ2-1; D not resolved. The V gene lost 4 bases and the J gene lost 9 bases, with 19 bases spanning the gap. CDR1 and CDR2 (germline): LNHDA, SQIVND (reference sequence). The CDR3 has 15 residues.